The entry below describes one T cell receptor beta chain. Profiled with immunoSEQ multiplex PCR; TCRdb holds only in-frame clones, not every one. This repertoire shows 50,000 to 70,000 clones, 90% to 95% found once; its top ten account for 0.85%. CDR3 length equals 16 residues. V was clipped by 2 bases and J by 2 bases, with 15 bases between them. Germline-derived CDR1 and CDR2 are MNHNS and SASEGT. The sample belongs to a study of T cell changes during pregnancy in multiple sclerosis. The chain employs TRBV6-1 and TRBJ2-5, with D possibly being TRBD2 (5 bases). The TCR was taken from a female donor with multiple sclerosis, enrolled in a pregnancy study. The sample in question was peripheral blood, obtained in the first trimester of pregnancy. Here the CDR3 DNA reads TGTGCCAGCAGTGAATCGCGGCGGGCTATACAAGAGACCCAGTACTTC. It codes for CASSESRRAIQETQYF.